This is a list of T cell receptor beta chains from one sample in a study of cytomegalovirus exposure and HLA in healthy donors. Here immunoSEQ multiplex PCR was the method, and the copy in TCRdb shows in-frame clones only, minus some. The table has some 100,000 clones, approximately 80% seen once. Specimen: PBMCs. The source is a woman in her late teens or twenties in good health and CMV-seronegative. Both conserved end residues are part of each CDR3. Each record gives: V gene, D gene, clone size, J gene, CDR3 protein, CDR3 DNA. D genes are given only for firm matches. Size is omitted from some rows. Given values are once, few, many or a class for expanded clones.

TRBV6-6,-,few,TRBJ2-7,CASSFEGHEQYF,TGTGCCAGCAGTTTTGAGGGTCACGAGCAGTACTTC
TRBV28,TRBD1,-,TRBJ1-6,CASSSNRGSGGSPLHF,TGTGCCAGCAGTTCCAACAGGGGGTCGGGGGGTTCACCCCTCCACTTT
TRBV13,-,-,TRBJ2-7,CASSSSWHEQYF,TGTGCCAGCAGCTCTAGCTGGCACGAGCAGTACTTC
TRBV5-6,-,-,TRBJ2-5,CASETQGGETQYF,TGTGCCAGCGAGACCCAGGGTGGAGAGACCCAGTACTTC
TRBV19,-,-,TRBJ1-1,CASSTTWAAHGNTEAFF,TGTGCCAGTAGTACGACCTGGGCAGCCCACGGGAACACTGAAGCTTTCTTT
TRBV19,-,-,TRBJ1-2,CATRKIGELDYGYTF,TGTGCCACCCGAAAAATTGGGGAGCTAGACTATGGCTACACCTTC
TRBV6-1,-,few,TRBJ2-7,CASSEARGAPSYEQYF,TGTGCCAGCAGTGAAGCACGGGGGGCCCCCTCCTACGAGCAGTACTTC
TRBV30,TRBD1,once,TRBJ2-4,CAWSPGTGFGGGIQYF,TGTGCCTGGAGTCCCGGGACAGGGTTTGGGGGGGGCATTCAGTACTTC
TRBV11-2,-,-,TRBJ2-2,CASSLDYRANTGELFF,TGTGCCAGCAGCTTAGATTACAGGGCGAACACCGGGGAGCTGTTTTTT
TRBV7-2,-,-,TRBJ2-7,CASSLAAESGVRQYF,TGTGCCAGCAGCTTAGCGGCGGAGTCCGGGGTACGGCAGTACTTC
TRBV5-1,-,-,TRBJ2-2,CASSLVVGTGELFF,TGCGCCAGCAGCTTGGTGGTCGGCACCGGGGAGCTGTTTTTT
TRBV28,TRBD1,-,TRBJ2-7,CASSFGDSYEQYF,TGTGCCAGCAGTTTTGGGGACAGCTACGAGCAGTACTTC
TRBV18,TRBD2,-,TRBJ2-3,CASSPTSGSADTQYF,TGTGCCAGCTCACCGACTAGCGGGAGCGCAGATACGCAGTATTTT
TRBV4-3,TRBD1,few,TRBJ2-7,CASSQESLDRGYEQYF,TGCGCCAGCAGCCAAGAGAGCTTGGACAGGGGCTACGAGCAGTACTTC
TRBV11-2,TRBD1,-,TRBJ2-2,CASRRRTGSNTGELFF,TGTGCCAGCAGACGTCGGACAGGCTCGAACACCGGGGAGCTGTTTTTT
TRBV4-2,-,-,TRBJ2-3,CASSPGGETGRFTDTQYF,TGTGCCAGCAGCCCGGGAGGGGAGACAGGGAGATTCACAGATACGCAGTATTTT
TRBV7-2,-,once,TRBJ2-1,CASSLGGSLNEQFF,TGTGCCAGCAGCTTAGGCGGTAGCCTTAATGAGCAGTTCTTC
TRBV4-1,TRBD2,-,TRBJ2-2,CASSLLIGLAGGPNGELFF,TGCGCCAGCAGCCTCCTCATCGGGCTAGCGGGGGGCCCTAACGGGGAGCTGTTTTTT
TRBV4-1,-,-,TRBJ2-7,CASSQGSQEGYEQYF,TGCGCCAGCAGCCAAGGTTCACAGGAAGGCTACGAGCAGTACTTC
TRBV6-1,TRBD1,medium-sized,TRBJ2-7,CASSVSAGTGSYEQYF,TGTGCCAGCAGTGTATCTGCCGGGACAGGCTCCTACGAGCAGTACTTC
TRBV7-9,TRBD1,-,TRBJ1-2,CVSSQMTGGSYGYTF,TGTGTCAGCAGCCAAATGACAGGGGGAAGCTATGGCTACACCTTC
TRBV11-2,TRBD2,-,TRBJ2-1,CASSSPRGSGSYNEQFF,TGTGCCAGCAGCTCCCCTCGCGGGAGTGGCTCCTACAATGAGCAGTTCTTC
TRBV19,-,-,TRBJ2-1,CASSIFRALNNEQFF,TGTGCCAGTAGTATATTCAGGGCACTCAACAATGAGCAGTTCTTC
TRBV7-9,-,-,TRBJ2-3,CASRGVGESTDTQYF,TGTGCCAGCAGGGGTGTGGGCGAGAGCACAGATACGCAGTATTTT
TRBV5-8,-,-,TRBJ1-5,CASSLEGADWQPQHF,TGTGCCAGCAGCTTGGAAGGGGCGGATTGGCAGCCCCAGCATTTT
TRBV19,TRBD1,-,TRBJ1-2,CASTTRADRANGYTF,TGTGCCAGTACCACCCGGGCGGACAGGGCAAACGGCTACACCTTC
TRBV28,TRBD2,-,TRBJ2-1,CASSLPLAGAKEQFF,TGTGCCAGCAGCCTACCCCTAGCGGGGGCTAAGGAGCAGTTCTTC